This entry lists 12 T cell receptor beta chains sequenced from one sample in a study of T cells after yellow fever vaccination. TCRdb reanalysed the 5' RACE reads using MiXCR and keeps one entry per CDR3 protein. Counted here are 300,000 to 350,000 distinct CDR3 sequences, around 4.5% occurring once; the ten biggest clones make up roughly a fifth. The sequencing used PBMCs, collected 15 days after the yellow fever booster vaccination. Source of these receptors: a man aged 18 to 30 who received the YFV17D yellow fever vaccine.

With regard to this clonotype: This may come from a read error, since a much larger clone is one base off. The chain links TRBV5-8 to TRBJ1-4; the match to TRBD1 covers 10 bases. This CDR3 has 16 residues. Per germline, CDR1 SGHTS and CDR2 YDEGEE. The CDR3 protein is CASSPGQGHDNEKMFF. The CDR3 DNA reads as TGTGCCAGCAGCCCGGGACAGGGGCATGATAATGAAAAAATGTTTTTT.

This clonotype has ten or more counts. This chain links TRBV15 with TRBJ2-7; D gene ambiguous. With 1 base removed from V and 2 bases from J, the gap between germline ends came to 6 bases. CDR3 length equals 13 residues. Germline-derived CDR1 and CDR2 are LNHNV and YYDKDF (reference sequence). Here the CDR3 reads CATSRGRPYEQYV. CDR3 sequence (DNA): TGTGCCACCAGCAGAGGCAGGCCCTACGAGCAGTACGTC.

Only a few counts were recorded for this clonotype. The rearrangement joins TRBV10-3 to TRBJ2-2, with D possibly TRBD2 on 5 matching bases. This CDR3 spans 15 amino acids. The germline V and J ends were trimmed by 6 bases and 2 bases, with 13 bases remaining between them. CDR1 and CDR2 (germline): ENHRY, SYGVKD. This CDR3 is CAIRRGGLNTGELFF. CDR3 sequence (DNA): TGTGCCATCAGGCGCGGAGGCTTAAACACCGGGGAGCTGTTTTTT.

This clonotype was recorded a few times. This chain links TRBV19 with TRBJ1-2; D unclear. Germline V gene sequence: CDR1 LNHDA, CDR2 SQIVND (reference sequence). The length of the CDR3 is 15 residues. Trimming left V 3 bases short and J 4 bases short, with 15 bases between. CDR3 nucleotides: TGTGCCAGTAGTATGCGGGCCGGTGTCGCCTATGGCTACACCTTC. Amino acid sequence: CASSMRAGVAYGYTF.

This clonotype was seen only a few times. This chain links TRBV7-8 with TRBJ1-2; D might be TRBD1 (5 bases). The germline V and J ends were trimmed by 2 bases and 1 base, with 8 bases remaining between them. CDR3 length equals 14 residues. The germline gives CDR1 SGHVS, CDR2 FQNEAQ. DNA of the CDR3: TGTGCCAGCAGCTTACGGGACGTTAACTATGGCTACACCTTC. As protein: CASSLRDVNYGYTF.

This clonotype was observed a few times. The chain recombines TRBV7-2 with TRBJ2-3, with D unclear. V lost 3 bases to trimming and J lost 6 bases, with 19 bases between them. The CDR3 extends over 16 amino acids. Germline V CDR1 and CDR2: SGHTA, FQGNSA. Written as DNA, the CDR3 is TGTGCCAGCAGCTTCTGGTTGGGTAATAAACCGGATACGCAGTATTTT. Translation: CASSFWLGNKPDTQYF.

This clonotype appeared a few times. The chain carries TRBV24-1 and TRBJ2-5; TRBD1 matches 8 bases. Germline values: CDR1 KGHDR, CDR2 SFDVKD. The J segment lost 4 bases and the V segment lost 3 bases, leaving 9 bases of the junction unmatched. The CDR3 has 16 residues. The CDR3 region has the DNA TGTGCCACCAGTGATGCCCTGGACAGGGCGGGAGAGACCCAGTACTTC. Protein product: CATSDALDRAGETQYF.

J is TRBJ2-3 and V is TRBV7-2; TRBD2 might be the D (6 bases). Per germline, CDR1 SGHTA and CDR2 FQGNSA. V lost 5 bases, J lost 1 base, and 13 bases lay in between. This CDR3 contains 15 residues. The CDR3 coding sequence is TGTGCCAGCAGCCCACAGGAGCGGGGCACAGATACGCAGTATTTT. This translates into CASSPQERGTDTQYF.

The chain combines TRBV7-2 with TRBJ2-1; D is tentatively TRBD1 or TRBD2 (6 bases each). This CDR3 comprises 16 residues. Trimming cost V 5 bases and J 9 bases, with 23 bases left between them. The V gene's germline CDR1 is SGHTA and CDR2 FQGNSA. CDR3 region: CASSDLGGWGAFEQFF. In DNA, the CDR3 is TGTGCCAGCAGCGACTTGGGGGGCTGGGGGGCCTTTGAGCAGTTCTTC.

This clonotype has at least ten counts. The CDR3 DNA reads as TGTGCCATCAGTGGGGGCTACGAGCAGTACTTC. This encodes CAISGGYEQYF. The rearrangement joins TRBV10-3 to TRBJ2-7; D uncertain. V lost 4 bases and J 3 bases, leaving 4 bases between the germline ends. The CDR3 loop spans 11 amino acids. In germline, CDR1 is ENHRY, CDR2 SYGVKD.

This clonotype was recorded many times. This CDR3 is CASSQIPGLAEQYF. The CDR3 nucleotides read TGTGCCAGCAGCCAGATTCCGGGACTAGCGGAGCAGTACTTC. The rearrangement uses TRBV7-2 and TRBJ2-7, with TRBD2 matching 10 bases. Germline CDR1 SGHTA, CDR2 FQGNSA. The CDR3 has 14 residues. The V gene end was trimmed by 5 bases and the J gene end by 7 bases; junction bases not matched to a gene: 8. The whole variable domain, filled in from reference TRBV7-2 and TRBJ2-7, reads GAGVSQSPSNKVTEKGKDVELRCDPISGHTALYWYRQSLGQGLEFLIYFQGNSAPDKSGLPSDRFSAERTGGSVSTLTIQRTQQEDSAVYLCASSQIPGLAEQYFGPGTRLTVT.

This chain links TRBV5-4 with TRBJ1-6; no reliable D call. V lost 2 bases and J lost 5, with 17 bases in between. Germline V gene sequence: CDR1 SGHNT, CDR2 YYREEE (reference sequence). This CDR3 spans 17 amino acids. The CDR3 coding sequence is TGTGCCAGCAGCTTTCGGCTAACCCTCGACCATAATTCACCCCTCCACTTT. It specifies CASSFRLTLDHNSPLHF. The complete variable domain, with remaining parts taken from reference TRBV5-4 and TRBJ1-6, reads ETGVTQSPTHLIKTRGQQVTLRCSSQSGHNTVSWYQQALGQGPQFIFQYYREEENGRGNFPPRFSGLQFPNYSSELNVNALELDDSALYLCASSFRLTLDHNSPLHFGNGTRLTVT.